The present T cell receptor beta chain was sequenced within a study of molecular identifiers for immune sequencing clone quantification. Whole-study results and caveats: Identical TCR molecules that share a barcode could lead to an underestimation of highly expanded clone sizes. Effector cells kept over 97% of their molecules in clones above 20 RNA copies, while naive cells kept under 1% there.

TCRdb re-called the PCR reads with MiXCR, one entry per CDR3 protein. The sample has about half a million distinct CDR3 sequences, 20% to 25% seen once. This CDR3 has 15 amino acids. Germline lookup yields CDR1 DFQATT and CDR2 SNEGSKA (reference sequence). V shed 0 bases and J shed 0 bases, with 12 bases lying between them. This clonotype was counted ten times or more. The antigen remains unidentified. Libraries of naive CD8 T cells were made from about 21,000 to 970,000 sorted cells. They used 10%, 30% or 50% RNA. The chain has TRBV20-1 and TRBJ2-7; D may match TRBD1 or TRBD2 (6 bases each). Sequenced input: naive CD8+ T cells from blood, with Jurkat cell RNA spiked in. Subset indicated: FACS-sorted CD8+CD4-CCR7+CD45RA+ naive T cells. The TCR comes from a human donor in good health. Some libraries in this study had Jurkat cell RNA spiked in. For the CDR3, the DNA is TGCAGTGCTAGAGATTGGGGGGCCAGCTCCTACGAGCAGTACTTC. The encoded protein is CSARDWGASSYEQYF.